These T cell receptor beta chains were read from a single sample in a study of low-dose radiotherapy and immunotherapy resistance in tumors. MiXCR was run by TCRdb on the reads, yielding one entry per CDR3 protein. The repertoire includes more than 45,000 distinct CDR3 sequences, roughly 24% of them detected once, and 5.7% sits in the top ten. Sample: PBMCs, taken before treatment. Source of these receptors: a male donor with prostate cancer. Each CDR3 is given with its conserved first and last residue. A D gene is named only where the DNA matches it firmly. Size is omitted from some rows. Given values are once, few, many or a class for expanded clones.

CDR3 length,J gene,V gene,clone size,D gene,CDR3 DNA,CDR3 protein
14,TRBJ1-5,TRBV19,-,-,TGTGCCAGTAGTGCGGACATAGTCAATCAGCCCCAGCATTTT,CASSADIVNQPQHF
13,TRBJ1-5,TRBV12-3/TRBV12-4,many,-,TGTGCCAGCAGTTTATCCCAGAATCAGCCCCAGCATTTT,CASSLSQNQPQHF
19,TRBJ2-5,TRBV6-2/TRBV6-3,-,-,TGTGCCAGCAGTCCCCGACTAGTAGATTTGGCTAGCAGGGGAGAGACCCAGTACTTC,CASSPRLVDLASRGETQYF
12,TRBJ2-5,TRBV28,-,-,TGTGCCAGCAAGGGTTACCAAGAGACCCAGTACTTC,CASKGYQETQYF
15,TRBJ2-3,TRBV30,few,-,TGTGCCTCTTCTCGGTCGGTGGTCGGCACAGATACGCAGTATTTT,CASSRSVVGTDTQYF
17,TRBJ2-1,TRBV29-1,many,-,TGCAGCGCCGAATGGGGGGGGCTTCTGGCGGTCCGGGGGGAGCAGTTCTTC,CSAEWGGLLAVRGEQFF
12,TRBJ1-2,TRBV5-4,many,-,TGTGCCAGCAGCTTGGGCGAAAGGGGCTACACCTTC,CASSLGERGYTF
15,TRBJ2-3,TRBV5-1,once,TRBD2,TGCGCCAGCAGCTTGCCAGCGGGACGCACAGATACGCAGTATTTT,CASSLPAGRTDTQYF
12,TRBJ2-1,TRBV1,many,-,TGCACCGAGGGAAGAGCAGACAATGAGCAGTTCTTC,CTEGRADNEQFF
12,TRBJ2-1,TRBV7-9,many,-,TGTGCCAGCACCTTCGGTCGGGGTGAGCAGTTCTTC,CASTFGRGEQFF
15,TRBJ2-1,TRBV7-6,many,-,TGTGCCAGCAGCTTAACGGGGCGGTACAATTGGGAGCAGTTCTTC,CASSLTGRYNWEQFF
17,TRBJ2-1,TRBV28,-,-,TGTGCCAGCAGTCCAAACCGGTGGACTACCTCCTACAATGAGCAGTTCTTC,CASSPNRWTTSYNEQFF
13,TRBJ1-5,TRBV18,few,-,TGTGCCAGCTCACCAGCCGACAATCAGCCCCAGCATTTT,CASSPADNQPQHF
15,TRBJ1-1,TRBV7-2,many,-,TGTGCCAGCAGCTTAGGCGCAGGGATGAACACTGAAGCTTTCTTT,CASSLGAGMNTEAFF
14,TRBJ2-1,TRBV20-1,many,-,TGCAGTGCTAGTCTTCGACAAACCTTCAATGAGCAGTTCTTC,CSASLRQTFNEQFF
14,TRBJ1-1,TRBV7-8,many,-,TGTGCCAGCAGCCCCAGACCTGTGAACACTGAAGCTTTCTTT,CASSPRPVNTEAFF
13,TRBJ2-7,TRBV10-1,many,TRBD2,TGTGCCTCGACTAGCGGGAGCTCCTACGAGCAGTACTTC,CASTSGSSYEQYF
15,TRBJ2-3,TRBV12-3/TRBV12-4,few,TRBD2,TGTGCCAGCAGTACTAGCGGGAGCCGCACAGATACGCAGTATTTT,CASSTSGSRTDTQYF
20,TRBJ2-7,TRBV2,-,TRBD2,TGTGCCAGCAGGGACATATTTAGGGACTACCGGGAGGCTAGCTCCTACGAGCAGTACTTC,CASRDIFRDYREASSYEQYF
15,TRBJ2-7,TRBV18,few,TRBD2,TGTGCCAGCTCACCACCACTAGCGGGGGCCTACGAGCAGTACTTC,CASSPPLAGAYEQYF
15,TRBJ2-5,TRBV10-2,many,-,TGCGCCAGCAGTGAAGGGGGGAGCCCCCAAGAGACCCAGTACTTC,CASSEGGSPQETQYF
16,TRBJ2-3,TRBV7-2,few,-,TGTGCCAGCAGCTTAACCGGGCAGGGGAGAGGAGATACGCAGTATTTT,CASSLTGQGRGDTQYF
14,TRBJ1-1,TRBV2,many,TRBD1,TGTGCCAGCACCAAGACAGGGAGCCGGACTGAAGCTTTCTTT,CASTKTGSRTEAFF
12,TRBJ1-1,TRBV5-4,-,-,TGTGCCAGCAGCTTGCCGGGGACTGAAGCTTTCTTT,CASSLPGTEAFF